Below, one T cell receptor (beta chain) is given with its context. The antigen is undetermined. At the DNA level, this CDR3 is encoded by other sequences in the same sample as well. The data belong to a study of T cell responses to AZD1222 COVID-19 vaccine. Whole-study findings and limits: Females made up more of the donors, who were largely white British, and clonal diversity may have come out too low. Nearly half of unique spike-specific TCRs reportedly avoided B.1.351 and B.1.1.7 mutated regions. Across spike, vaccine-associated CD4 TCRs were found, dominant at 160-218 and 743-854.

The method was immunoSEQ multiplex PCR; TCRdb's version includes in-frame clones alone and lacks a portion of them. The repertoire includes around 140,000 clones, about 92% of them detected once, and 1.5% to 2% sits in the top ten. V lost 4 bases to trimming and J lost 0 bases, with 10 bases between them. The CDR3 totals 15 residues. CDR1 and CDR2 from the germline V gene are SNHLY and FYNNEI. This sample comprised peripheral blood, obtained 28 days after the second AZD1222 dose. The chain joins TRBV2 to TRBJ1-5, with D unclear. The receptor comes from an adult who received the AZD1222 COVID-19 vaccine. CDR3 DNA sequence: TGTGCCAGCAGTGGCCCAGGTTATAGCAATCAGCCCCAGCATTTT. It is translated as CASSGPGYSNQPQHF.